This T cell receptor beta chain was obtained from a study of shared clonotypes between healthy human individuals. As concerns this clone: Its antigen is not identified.

Cells designated naive CD8 were CD45RO-negative and were positively selected for CCR7, with terminally differentiated effector memory CD45RA+ cells excluded. All participating donors were Caucasian adults from Nashville, Tennessee. DNA at about 200 ng, 30,000 or so T cell genomes, went into sorted-subset replicate PCRs. Data came from immunoSEQ multiplex PCR; TCRdb stores just in-frame clones and leaves some out. The data contain hundreds of thousands of clones, roughly 96% of them seen just once; the ten biggest clones take up about 0.12%. Germline assignment: CDR1 LNHNV and CDR2 YYDKDF (reference sequence). CDR3 length: 14 amino acids. V shed 1 base and J shed 7 bases, with 13 bases lying between them. Study findings and constraints: The study drew on few donors, limiting represented genetic and exposure-history diversity.

The sequencing sample was made of naive CD8+ T cells sorted from blood. This clonotype was sampled from a woman in her thirties in good health. This chain uses TRBV15 with TRBJ1-2; D gene uncertain. For the CDR3, the DNA is TGTGCCACCAGCAGAGCTGGCGGTTTGGGTGGCTACACCTTC. It translates to CATSRAGGLGGYTF. The full variable domain, rest sourced from reference TRBV15 and TRBJ1-2, is DAMVIQNPRYQVTQFGKPVTLSCSQTLNHNVMYWYQQKSSQAPKLLFHYYDKDFNNEADTPDNFQSRRPNTSFCFLDIRSPGLGDTAMYLCATSRAGGLGGYTFGSGTRLTVV.